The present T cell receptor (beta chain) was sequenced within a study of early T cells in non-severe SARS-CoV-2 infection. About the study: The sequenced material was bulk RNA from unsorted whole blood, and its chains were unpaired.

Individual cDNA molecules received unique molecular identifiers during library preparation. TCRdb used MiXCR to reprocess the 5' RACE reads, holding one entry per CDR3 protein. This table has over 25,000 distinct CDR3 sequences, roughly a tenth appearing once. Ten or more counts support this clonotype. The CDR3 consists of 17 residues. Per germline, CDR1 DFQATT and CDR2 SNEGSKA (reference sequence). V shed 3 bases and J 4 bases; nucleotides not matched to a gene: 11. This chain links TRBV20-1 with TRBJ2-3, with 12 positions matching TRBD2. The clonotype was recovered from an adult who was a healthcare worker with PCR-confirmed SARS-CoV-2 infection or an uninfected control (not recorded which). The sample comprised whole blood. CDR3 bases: TGCAGTGCTAGCCCTAGCGGGGGGGTGTCTAGCGCAGATACGCAGTATTTT. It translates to CSASPSGGVSSADTQYF.